Reported below is one T cell receptor beta chain. TCRdb fed the RT-PCR reads into MiXCR, producing one record per CDR3 protein. The sample carries about 680,000 distinct CDR3 sequences, approximately 15% recorded once. V lost 5 bases, J lost 5 bases, and 16 bases lay in between. Germline values: CDR1 SEHNR, CDR2 FQNEAQ (reference sequence). This CDR3 comprises 15 residues. The sample consisted of memory CD4+ T cells from blood. The chain employs TRBV7-9 and TRBJ1-5; D may be TRBD1 (5 bases). The sequence was collected from a female donor in good health, serving as a healthy control. The DNA of the CDR3 is TGTGCCAGCAGCCCCGGGACCAACAACGATCAGCCCCAGCATTTT. It codes for CASSPGTNNDQPQHF.